The clone carrying this T cell receptor beta chain was recorded a few times. Antigen specificity is unknown. The length of the CDR3 is 13 residues. Germline V gene data show CDR1 as SEHNR and CDR2 as FQNEAQ (reference sequence). Trimming took off 5 bases at V and 0 bases at J, with 5 bases between the two ends. Researchers took RNA transcripts and amplified the TCR beta CDR3 regions from them. First-round RT-PCR targeting the TCR CDR3 was performed with the HTBI primer set. TCRdb re-called the multiplex PCR reads with MiXCR, one entry per CDR3 protein. The repertoire holds 400,000 or so distinct CDR3 sequences, 13% to 15% seen once, with 20% in the top ten. The sample originates from a study of T cells in Graves' hyperthyroidism and ophthalmopathy. Overall study results and limits: Classification by a 13 V-J model distinguished ophthalmopathy from stable hyperthyroidism.

What was sequenced was blood. V gene TRBV7-9 combines with J gene TRBJ2-1; D remains ambiguous. The sequence was obtained from a woman aged 25 to 39 with Graves' ophthalmopathy. CDR3 protein: CASSESSYNEQFF. The CDR3 region has the DNA TGTGCCAGCAGCGAAAGCTCCTACAATGAGCAGTTCTTC.